A single T cell receptor (beta chain) is shown here with its context. V lost 2 bases, J lost 0 bases, and 11 bases lay in between. CDR1 and CDR2 (germline): DFQATT, SNEGSKA (reference sequence). CDR3 size: 14 residues. The authors ran a second PCR of 7 to 11 cycles using a sample-barcoded 5' primer and a J-beta primer mix. Every sample produced at least 2.5 million CDR3-containing paired-end reads. TCRdb reanalysed the 5' RACE reads using MiXCR and keeps one entry per CDR3 protein. Altogether over 1,300,000 distinct CDR3 sequences are present, approximately 59% being singletons, with the ten largest covering 6.5% to 8%. These data originate in a study of blood T cells in healthy people across ages.

The source is a man between 18 and 35 years old in good health. This chain connects TRBV20-1 to TRBJ2-7, with a weak D call TRBD2 (6 bases). The sequenced material came from blood. The CDR3 bases are TGCAGTGCTAGACGCCACGGGAGCTCCTACGAGCAGTACTTC. It specifies CSARRHGSSYEQYF.